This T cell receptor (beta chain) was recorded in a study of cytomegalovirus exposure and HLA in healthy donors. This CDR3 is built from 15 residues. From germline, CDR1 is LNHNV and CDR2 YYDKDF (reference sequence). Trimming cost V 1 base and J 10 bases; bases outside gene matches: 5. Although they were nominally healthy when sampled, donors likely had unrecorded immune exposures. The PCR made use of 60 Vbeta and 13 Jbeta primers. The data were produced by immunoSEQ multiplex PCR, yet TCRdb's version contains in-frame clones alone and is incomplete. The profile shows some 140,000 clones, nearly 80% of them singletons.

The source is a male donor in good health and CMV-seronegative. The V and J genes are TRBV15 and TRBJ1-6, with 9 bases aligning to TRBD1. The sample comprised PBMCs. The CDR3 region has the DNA TGTGCCACCAGCAGAGCGGGACAGGGTGGCTCACCCCTCCACTTT. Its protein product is CATSRAGQGGSPLHF.